One and the same sample provided the 13 T cell receptor beta chains below, sequenced in a study of metastatic and nonmetastatic thyroid tumors. TCRdb re-called clones from the PCR reads using MiXCR. This table holds about 20,000 clones, 24% found once. Not a single patient had been given any form of treatment at any point before undergoing thyroid surgery. The sequencing input was tumor tissue. Receptor source: a female donor with papillary thyroid cancer or a benign thyroid nodule (not recorded which). Some clones in this sample may be carry-over from other donors' samples.

The chain is built from TRBV20-1 and TRBJ1-1; 8 bases fit TRBD1. V shed 0 bases, J shed 1 base, and the junction held 4 bases outside the gene matches. The germline V gene encodes CDR1 DFQATT and CDR2 SNEGSKA (reference sequence). The CDR3 has 15 residues. The DNA for the CDR3 is TGCAGTGCTAGAGACCCAGACAGGGGGAACACTGAAGCTTTCTTT. This sequence encodes CSARDPDRGNTEAFF.

This clone was found once. V gene TRBV5-8 combines with J gene TRBJ1-5; TRBD1 agrees at 7 bases. V lost 4 bases and J lost 4; bases outside the gene matches: 8. This CDR3 is built from 15 residues. Germline-derived CDR1 and CDR2 are SGHTS and YDEGEE. The CDR3 DNA sequence: TGTGCCAGCAGCCCGCGGGGACAGTTTAATCAGCCCCAGCATTTT. As protein: CASSPRGQFNQPQHF.

This clone is a singleton in its sample. The junction and the germline gene differ at one end; a read error may be behind it. The chain uses TRBV20-1 and TRBJ1-1; 7 nucleotides agree with TRBD1. There are 13 residues in the CDR3. Per germline, CDR1 DFQATT and CDR2 SNEGSKA (reference sequence). CDR3 region: CSTRQGRNTEDFF. DNA for the CDR3: TGCAGTACAAGACAGGGAAGGAACACTGAAGATTTCTTT.

Ten or more counts support this clone. The J gene is TRBJ1-1, the V gene TRBV27; possible D gene TRBD1, 5 bases. The CDR3 runs to 13 residues. In germline, CDR1 is MNHEY, CDR2 SMNVEV (reference sequence). V dropped 5 bases and J dropped 7 bases, with 14 bases sitting between them. CDR3 nucleotide sequence: TGTGCCAGCAGTACCCTGCAGGGCAGTGAAGCTTTCTTT. Amino acid sequence: CASSTLQGSEAFF.

V and J are TRBV29-1 and TRBJ2-1, with 11 bases identical to TRBD2. J lost 9 bases, V lost 1 base, and 8 bases had no gene match. The CDR3 spans 15 residues. The germline V gene has CDR1 SQVTM and CDR2 ANQGSEA. DNA of the CDR3: TGCAGCGTTGAAGCCTCTCTAGCGGGAGGACCTGAGCAGTTCTTC. Its protein is CSVEASLAGGPEQFF.

This clone was counted between two and nine times. This rearrangement joins TRBV28 to TRBJ2-7, with a weak D call TRBD2 (6 bases). V lost 4 bases, J lost 1 base, and 17 bases lay in between. The germline CDR1 and CDR2 sequences are MDHEN and SYDVKM. This CDR3 has 16 residues. CDR3 sequence (DNA): TGTGCCAGCAGTTCCCTGGGGTGGGGGAGGTCCTACGAGCAGTACTTC. Its translation is CASSSLGWGRSYEQYF. The full variable domain, completed using reference TRBV28 and TRBJ2-7, is DVKVTQSSRYLVKRTGEKVFLECVQDMDHENMFWYRQDPGLGLRLIYFSYDVKMKEKGDIPEGYSVSREKKERFSLILESASTNQTSMYLCASSSLGWGRSYEQYFGPGTRLTVT.

This clone was seen many times. It may be a read error: a sequence one base away is much more abundant. The chain joins TRBV15 to TRBJ1-6; TRBD1 might be the D (5 bases). The ends were cut back, 5 bases at V and 9 bases at J, with 17 bases in the middle. The CDR3 sequence is 15 residues long. In germline, CDR1 is LNHNV, CDR2 YYDKDF (reference sequence). CDR3 sequence: CATSRARRGASPLHF. In DNA, the CDR3 is TGTGCCACCAGCCGCGCGCGAAGAGGGGCTTCACCCCTCCACTTT.

This rearrangement joins TRBV28 to TRBJ2-7; D remains unclear. Deletions cut 6 bases from V and 3 bases from J, with 6 bases between. The CDR3 totals 11 residues. Per germline, CDR1 MDHEN and CDR2 SYDVKM. The CDR3 DNA follows: TGTGCCAGCAGCGTAGGCTACGAGCAGTACTTC. This encodes CASSVGYEQYF.

This clone has ten or more counts. The chain is built from TRBV4-2 and TRBJ2-4; TRBD2 might be the D (5 bases). Germline V gene data show CDR1 as LGHNA and CDR2 as YNFKEQ. Trimming cost V 3 bases and J 1 base, with 10 bases left between them. This CDR3 region has 15 residues. As DNA, the CDR3 is TGTGCCAGCAGCCATGGTGGGGAGGCCAAAAACATTCAGTACTTC. Amino acid sequence: CASSHGGEAKNIQYF.

This clone has more than one count but fewer than ten. CDR3: CAIREAQRGHNEQFF. In DNA form, the CDR3 reads TGTGCCATCAGAGAGGCCCAGCGGGGACACAATGAGCAGTTCTTC. The V call is TRBV10-3, the J call TRBJ2-1; 7 bases are shared with TRBD2. Per germline, CDR1 ENHRY and CDR2 SYGVKD. The CDR3 contains 15 residues. V shed 6 bases and J 5 bases; nucleotides not matched to a gene: 10.

This clone was seen only a few times. The chain has TRBV12-3 or TRBV12-4 and TRBJ1-5, with TRBD1 matching 7 bases. This CDR3 is built from 14 residues. J lost 6 bases, V lost 2 bases, and 4 bases had no gene match. CDR3 sequence (DNA): TGTGCCAGCAGTTTATCAGGGGGTGGTCAGCCCCAGCATTTT. As protein: CASSLSGGGQPQHF.

This clone was counted ten times or more. This CDR3 is CASSRGWDGYTF. CDR3 nucleotide sequence: TGTGCCAGCAGCAGGGGCTGGGATGGCTACACCTTC. The J gene is TRBJ1-2, the V gene TRBV13, with D maybe TRBD1 (5 bases). Trimming cost V 5 bases and J 6 bases, with 10 bases left between them. Germline CDR1 reads PRHDT; CDR2 reads FYEKMQ (reference sequence). The CDR3 runs 12 residues.

The chain employs TRBV20-1 and TRBJ1-5; D is ambiguous. V was clipped by 3 bases and J by 2 bases, with 11 bases between them. In germline, CDR1 is DFQATT, CDR2 SNEGSKA (reference sequence). This CDR3 comprises 14 residues. The CDR3 region has the DNA TGCAGTGCTAGTGAGAGGCGGGGCAATCAGCCCCAGCATTTT. Translated, it gives CSASERRGNQPQHF.